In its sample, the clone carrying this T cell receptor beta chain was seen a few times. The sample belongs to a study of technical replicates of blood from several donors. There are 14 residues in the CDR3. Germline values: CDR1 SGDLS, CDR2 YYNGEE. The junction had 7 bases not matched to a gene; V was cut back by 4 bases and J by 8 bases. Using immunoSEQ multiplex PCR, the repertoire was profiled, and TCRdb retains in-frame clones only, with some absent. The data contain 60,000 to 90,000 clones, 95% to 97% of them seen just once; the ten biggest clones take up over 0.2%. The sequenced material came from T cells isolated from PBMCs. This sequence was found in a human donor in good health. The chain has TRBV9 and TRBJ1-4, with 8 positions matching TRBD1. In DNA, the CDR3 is TGTGCCAGCAGCCCGCAGGGGGCAGGGGAAAAACTGTTTTTT. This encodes CASSPQGAGEKLFF.